The clone carrying this T cell receptor (beta chain) came up many times. For the second PCR, which ran for 7 to 11 cycles, a sample-barcoded 5' primer and a J-beta primer mix were used. TCRdb redid the calling of the 5' RACE reads with MiXCR, one entry per CDR3 protein. The data show some 710,000 distinct CDR3 sequences, about half seen once. The data stem from a study of blood T cells in healthy people across ages. Between the trimmed V and J ends, which lost 6 bases and 1 base, there was a span of 16 bases. The CDR3 contains 15 residues. Germline V lookup: CDR1 DFQATT, CDR2 SNEGSKA (reference sequence).

This receptor was obtained from a man older than 75 in good health. Sample: blood. The chain combines TRBV20-1 with TRBJ2-1; D remains ambiguous. CDR3 DNA: TGCAGTGCCCAAGACCTTCAGAGGTCCTACAATGAGCAGTTCTTC. As protein: CSAQDLQRSYNEQFF.